This record concerns one T cell receptor (beta chain) sequence. Libraries were prepared by immunoSEQ multiplex PCR; TCRdb keeps only in-frame clonotypes and omits some of them. The sample lists 200,000 to 300,000 clones; just over 85% were seen once. Assignments of participants to cohorts depended upon their own reported clinical history. Recovered participants had two consecutive negative NP/OP PCR tests, healthcare professional clearance, or symptom resolution. Germline loops: CDR1 LNHDA, CDR2 SQIVND (reference sequence). The CDR3 has 14 residues. V was trimmed by 6 bases and J by 4 bases, leaving 13 bases between them. The data belong to a study of blood T cell repertoires in COVID-19.

The receptor's source is a man aged 40-49 years who had recovered from COVID-19. V gene TRBV19 combines with J gene TRBJ2-1; unclear D gene. Sequenced input: PBMCs or T cells enriched from blood (not recorded which). CDR3 sequence: CASRESPPYNEQFF. The DNA of the CDR3 is TGTGCCAGTAGAGAGTCTCCCCCATACAATGAGCAGTTCTTC.